This T cell receptor (beta chain) stems from a study of monozygotic twins with inflammatory bowel disease. Whole-study results and caveats: Healthy co-twins had higher TCRbeta inverse Simpson diversity than their IBD twins. Researchers reported no repertoire similarity difference between concordant and discordant twins, possibly from limited power. Support for a single strong signal or clonotype associated with IBD was absent.

Per the germline V gene, CDR1 is SGHRS and CDR2 is YFSETQ. The length of the CDR3 is 15 residues. Remarks on this clonotype: Its antigen is unknown.

cDNA encoding TCRalpha and TCRbeta underwent two nested PCRs of approximately 16 and 9 cycles, each of which was followed by bead purification. TCRdb re-called the 5' RACE reads; every CDR3 protein appears as one record, without DNA. The sample holds some 130,000 distinct CDR3 sequences. The sequence derives from a human donor with ulcerative colitis or Crohn's disease, or a healthy co-twin of an affected twin (not recorded which). The sequencing input was blood. This chain joins TRBV5-1 and TRBJ2-2; TCRdb names TRBD1, which stays unverified in the absence of DNA. CDR3 sequence: CASSLADRNTGELFF.